This T cell receptor beta chain was profiled in a study of blood T cell repertoires in COVID-19. Study context: Sites in the United States, Italy and Spain provided acute and convalescent COVID-19 samples. The analysed material was cDNA or gDNA that came from T cells, B-cell-depleted T cells, or PBMCs.

The CDR3 contains 16 residues. Trimming took 4 bases from V and 2 from J; bases not matched to a gene: 11. Germline CDR1 SGHRS, CDR2 YFSETQ. Source study methods: The assay estimated nucleated cells by amplifying reference gene primers. Clones were read by immunoSEQ multiplex PCR, and TCRdb kept only the in-frame ones, dropping some. The V and J calls and clone size were taken over from that table, and D and trimming were inferred from the DNA. Of 150,000 to 200,000 clones listed, around four fifths were seen once; the top ten hold about an eighth. The specimen was peripheral blood. The rearrangement uses TRBV5-1 and TRBJ2-7, with TRBD2 matching over 8 bases. The source is a man in his 70s who had recovered from COVID-19. CDR3 nucleotides: TGCGCCAGCAGCCCGGGGGGAGCGGGGGTGGCCTACGAGCAGTACTTC. Encoded protein: CASSPGGAGVAYEQYF.